The 20 T cell receptor beta chains presented below share a single source sample, sequenced in a study of shared clonotypes between healthy human individuals. Assay: immunoSEQ multiplex PCR; the TCRdb copy retains only in-frame clones and omits some. The sample has a few million clones, approximately 95% seen once. Source material: naive CD4+ T cells from PBMCs. Noted subset: CD45RA+ positively selected. Receptors were obtained from a man aged 18-30 years in good health. Some clones in this sample may be carry-over from other donors' samples.

Of note for this clone: Because the CDR3's place on the DNA is in doubt, the DNA is left out and the CDR3 is given as listed by TCRdb. The chain recombines TRBV11-2 with TRBJ2-1; whether TRBD1, the table's D call, matches the DNA was not checked. The CDR3 is 14 amino acids in total, end residues counted. Germline values: CDR1 SGHAT, CDR2 FQNNGV. CDR3 loop: CASSSAARTGEQFF.

The chain joins TRBV19 to TRBJ2-2, with TRBD2 matching over 16 bases. Per germline, CDR1 LNHDA and CDR2 SQIVND (reference sequence). This CDR3 spans 22 amino acids. The trim removed 7 bases at V and 5 bases at J, leaving 22 bases unmatched. The CDR3 region has the DNA TGTGCCAGTACCCCATGGGGGAGGACACCGGGACTAGCGGGAGGGCGGACCGGGGAGCTGTTTTTT. Protein product: CASTPWGRTPGLAGGRTGELFF.

The rearrangement uses TRBV15 and TRBJ2-1; D unclear. Germline lookup yields CDR1 LNHNV and CDR2 YYDKDF (reference sequence). Between the trimmed V and J ends, which lost 1 base and 4 bases, there was a span of 11 bases. The CDR3 runs 15 residues. The CDR3 protein is CATSRGPGLYNEQFF. In nucleotides, the CDR3 is TGTGCCACCAGCAGAGGCCCGGGTTTATACAATGAGCAGTTCTTC. Filled out from reference TRBV15 and TRBJ2-1, the complete variable domain reads DAMVIQNPRYQVTQFGKPVTLSCSQTLNHNVMYWYQQKSSQAPKLLFHYYDKDFNNEADTPDNFQSRRPNTSFCFLDIRSPGLGDTAMYLCATSRGPGLYNEQFFGPGTRLTVL.

For this clone: Within the sample, other DNA sequences also encode this same CDR3. The rearrangement joins TRBV28 to TRBJ2-1; D remains ambiguous. The ends were cut back, 3 bases at V and 0 bases at J, with 9 bases in the middle. Germline V gene data show CDR1 as MDHEN and CDR2 as SYDVKM. This CDR3 is built from 15 residues. CDR3 residues: CASSFAGSSYNEQFF. In DNA form, the CDR3 reads TGTGCCAGCAGTTTTGCTGGCAGCTCCTACAATGAGCAGTTCTTC. The full variable domain, its missing parts supplied by reference TRBV28 and TRBJ2-1, is DVKVTQSSRYLVKRTGEKVFLECVQDMDHENMFWYRQDPGLGLRLIYFSYDVKMKEKGDIPEGYSVSREKKERFSLILESASTNQTSMYLCASSFAGSSYNEQFFGPGTRLTVL.

Only one count was recorded for this clone. The rearrangement uses TRBV10-3 and TRBJ2-5; 10 nucleotides agree with TRBD1. The CDR3 is 14 residues long. The J segment lost 5 bases and the V segment lost 11 bases, leaving 11 bases of the junction unmatched. Germline assignment: CDR1 ENHRY and CDR2 SYGVKD. DNA for the CDR3: TGTGCCGTCCGGGACAGGGGTAGTCAGGAGACCCAGTACTTC. Its protein is CAVRDRGSQETQYF.

The chain is built from TRBV6-1 and TRBJ2-7; 9 positions match TRBD1. This CDR3 has 14 residues. V gave up 9 bases and J gave up 3 bases; unmatched junction bases: 9. Germline V gene data show CDR1 as MNHNS and CDR2 as SASEGT. Here the CDR3 reads CASGGGQGYYEQYF. Here the CDR3 DNA reads TGTGCCAGTGGGGGGGGACAGGGATACTACGAGCAGTACTTC.

The V call is TRBV28, the J call TRBJ1-3, with a weak D call TRBD1 (6 bases). The CDR3 has 14 amino acids. Germline CDR1 and CDR2: MDHEN and SYDVKM. V was trimmed by 6 bases and J by 4 bases, leaving 13 bases between them. Written as DNA, the CDR3 is TGTGCCAGCAGCGACAGGCGAGCAGGAAACACCATATATTTT. It specifies CASSDRRAGNTIYF.

V gene TRBV5-4 combines with J gene TRBJ2-7; D gene unclear. This CDR3 spans 16 amino acids. Germline loops: CDR1 SGHNT, CDR2 YYREEE (reference sequence). The ends were cut back, 5 bases at V and 1 base at J, with 19 bases in the middle. The CDR3 loop is CASSRASTGPSYEQYF. CDR3 bases: TGTGCCAGCAGTCGGGCGTCAACGGGCCCTTCCTACGAGCAGTACTTC.

The genes are TRBV15 and TRBJ1-2, with D possibly being TRBD1 (5 bases). CDR1 is LNHNV, CDR2 YYDKDF, per germline (reference sequence). CDR3 length: 16 residues. V lost 8 bases, J lost 7 bases, and 26 bases lay in between. This CDR3 is CATFSIMGVGESGYTF. The CDR3 DNA follows: TGTGCCACCTTCAGCATTATGGGGGTAGGGGAGAGTGGCTACACCTTC.

Of note for this clone: Within the sample, other DNA sequences also encode this same CDR3. This chain uses TRBV7-9 with TRBJ2-3; 8 positions match TRBD2. V lost 5 bases and J lost 0; bases outside the gene matches: 4. CDR3 length: 15 amino acids. CDR1 SEHNR and CDR2 FQNEAQ come from the germline V gene (reference sequence). This chain's CDR3 is CASSVTSGSTDTQYF. In DNA, the CDR3 is TGTGCCAGCAGCGTTACTAGCGGCAGCACAGATACGCAGTATTTT.

This rearrangement joins TRBV30 to TRBJ1-2; D perhaps matches TRBD1 (6 bases). Between the trimmed V and J ends, which lost 0 bases and 7 bases, there was a span of 12 bases. The germline V gene has CDR1 GTSNPN and CDR2 SVGIG (reference sequence). CDR3 length: 13 amino acids. The CDR3 DNA reads as TGTGCCTGGAGTGTAGGCACCAGGGGTGGCTACACCTTC. Translation: CAWSVGTRGGYTF. Drawing the rest from reference TRBV30 and TRBJ1-2, the complete variable domain is SQTIHQWPATLVQPVGSPLSLECTVEGTSNPNLYWYRQAAGRGLQLLFYSVGIGQISSEVPQNLSASRPQDRQFILSSKKLLLSDSGFYLCAWSVGTRGGYTFGSGTRLTVV.

In nucleotides, the CDR3 is TGTGCCAGCACGCCGGACAGTAATGAAAAACTGTTTTTT. It yields the protein CASTPDSNEKLFF. The chain links TRBV6-6 to TRBJ1-4; D may be TRBD1 (6 bases). The CDR3 runs 13 residues. Germline lookup yields CDR1 MNHNY and CDR2 SVGAGI (reference sequence). The germline V and J ends were trimmed by 7 bases and 4 bases, with 10 bases remaining between them.

A few counts support this clone. The chain has TRBV6-1 and TRBJ1-1; tentatively, D is TRBD1 (6 bases). The CDR3 length is 12 residues. Germline V gene data show CDR1 as MNHNS and CDR2 as SASEGT. V was cut by 9 bases and J by 3 bases, with 11 bases left in between. The CDR3 spells CASARGHTEAFF. In DNA form, the CDR3 reads TGTGCCAGTGCTCGGGGGCACACTGAAGCTTTCTTT.

The chain's CDR3 is CASSWGRDTEAFF. The CDR3 DNA reads as TGTGCCAGCAGTTGGGGGAGAGACACTGAAGCTTTCTTT. The chain recombines TRBV6-6 with TRBJ1-1; perhaps TRBD1 as D (5 bases). With 4 bases removed from V and 3 bases from J, the gap between germline ends came to 9 bases. CDR3 size: 13 residues. Germline V gives CDR1 MNHNY, CDR2 SVGAGI (reference sequence).

CDR3 residues: CASSLDHSSGYEQYF. CDR3 DNA: TGTGCCAGCAGCTTAGATCATAGTAGCGGATACGAGCAGTACTTC. The rearrangement links TRBV11-2 to TRBJ2-7; a possible D gene is TRBD2 (6 bases). CDR3 size: 15 residues. CDR1 is SGHAT, CDR2 FQNNGV, per germline. The ends were cut back, 0 bases at V and 4 bases at J, with 13 bases in the middle.

This chain uses TRBV6-1 with TRBJ2-6; tentatively, D is TRBD1 (5 bases). V lost 5 bases to trimming and J lost 1 base, with 9 bases between them. The germline V gene encodes CDR1 MNHNS and CDR2 SASEGT. The CDR3 covers 15 residues. The CDR3 region is CASSIRQSGANVLTF. CDR3 DNA sequence: TGTGCCAGCAGTATCCGACAGTCTGGGGCCAACGTCCTGACTTTC.

J is TRBJ2-2 and V is TRBV7-8; TRBD1 matches at 10 bases. The J segment lost 6 bases and the V segment lost 5 bases, leaving 15 bases of the junction unmatched. The length of the CDR3 is 18 residues. Per germline, CDR1 SGHVS and CDR2 FQNEAQ. The CDR3 nucleotides are TGTGCCAGCAGCCCCAGAGACAGGGGGCTTATCGAAGCCGGGGAGCTGTTTTTT. Translated, it gives CASSPRDRGLIEAGELFF.

The chain carries TRBV7-2 and TRBJ2-1; tentative D call: TRBD2 (6 bases). Trimming pared 2 bases from V and 9 bases from J, leaving 23 bases between. There are 17 residues in the CDR3. CDR1 is SGHTA, CDR2 FQGNSA, per germline. The CDR3 is CASSLKIGSPPLGEQFF. The CDR3 DNA follows: TGTGCCAGCAGCTTAAAAATCGGGAGTCCCCCACTTGGTGAGCAGTTCTTC. The full variable domain, with the rest looked up from reference TRBV7-2 and TRBJ2-1, is GAGVSQSPSNKVTEKGKDVELRCDPISGHTALYWYRQSLGQGLEFLIYFQGNSAPDKSGLPSDRFSAERTGGSVSTLTIQRTQQEDSAVYLCASSLKIGSPPLGEQFFGPGTRLTVL.

The V and J genes are TRBV19 and TRBJ2-5; 7 nucleotides align to TRBD1. CDR1 and CDR2 (germline): LNHDA, SQIVND (reference sequence). J was trimmed by 7 bases and V by 5 bases; bases with no gene match: 19. The CDR3 has 17 residues. CDR3 DNA sequence: TGTGCCAGTAGTCTCCGAATCGGGACAGATTCCATTGGGACCCAGTACTTC. Its protein is CASSLRIGTDSIGTQYF.

The chain is built from TRBV2 and TRBJ2-5; D gene unclear. Germline V gene sequence: CDR1 SNHLY, CDR2 FYNNEI. This CDR3 has 13 residues. The V end was cut by 7 bases, the J end by 0 bases, with 9 bases between. Here the CDR3 DNA reads TGTGCCAGCACGGCAGTGTACCAAGAGACCCAGTACTTC. It encodes CASTAVYQETQYF.